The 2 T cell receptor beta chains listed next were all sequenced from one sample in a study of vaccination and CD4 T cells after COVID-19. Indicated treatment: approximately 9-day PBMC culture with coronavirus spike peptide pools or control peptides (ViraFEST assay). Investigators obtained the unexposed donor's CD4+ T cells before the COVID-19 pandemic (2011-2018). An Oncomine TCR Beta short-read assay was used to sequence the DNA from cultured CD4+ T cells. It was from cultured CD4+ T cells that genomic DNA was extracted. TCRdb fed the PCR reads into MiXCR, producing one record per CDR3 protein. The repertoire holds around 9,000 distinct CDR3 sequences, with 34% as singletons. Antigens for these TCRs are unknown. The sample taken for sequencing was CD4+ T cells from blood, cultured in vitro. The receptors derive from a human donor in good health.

The CDR3 is CASSMAGVGLRTYEQYF. The CDR3 DNA is TGTGCCAGTAGTATGGCAGGCGTAGGACTTAGAACCTACGAGCAGTACTTC. The chain links TRBV19 to TRBJ2-7, with a tentative D call TRBD2 (5 bases). V was clipped by 3 bases and J by 2 bases, with 20 bases between them. Germline V gene lookup returns CDR1 LNHDA and CDR2 SQIVND (reference sequence). The CDR3 consists of 17 residues.

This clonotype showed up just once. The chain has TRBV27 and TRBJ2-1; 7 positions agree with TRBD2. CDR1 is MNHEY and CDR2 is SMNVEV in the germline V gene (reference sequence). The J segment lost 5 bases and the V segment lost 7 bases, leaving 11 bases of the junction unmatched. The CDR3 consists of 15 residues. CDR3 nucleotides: TGTGCCAGCACCCGATGGGGGGGTCAGGACAATGAGCAGTTCTTC. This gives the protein CASTRWGGQDNEQFF.